This T cell receptor beta chain comes out of a study of blood T cell repertoires in COVID-19. As for the study in general: Sample material is recorded as cDNA or gDNA derived from T cells, B-cell-depleted T cells, or PBMCs.

From germline, CDR1 is SNHLY and CDR2 FYNNEI. This CDR3 is built from 15 residues. V was pared by 7 bases and J by 0 bases, with 14 bases between. In the study's own analysis: Counts of nucleated cells, estimated from reference gene primer amplification, were obtained. Using immunoSEQ multiplex PCR, the repertoire was profiled, and TCRdb retains in-frame clones only, with some absent. V and J calls and clone size come straight from that table; D and trimming were deduced from the DNA. This sample has around 210,000 clones, with over 70% found just once. The J gene is TRBJ2-3, the V gene TRBV2; perhaps TRBD1 as D (5 bases). Specimen: peripheral blood. The TCR sequence derives from a woman in her 70s with acute or convalescent COVID-19. The CDR3 here is CASTPDIRSTDTQYF. The CDR3 DNA reads as TGTGCCAGCACCCCGGACATCCGAAGCACAGATACGCAGTATTTT.